This TCR beta chain appears in the sequencing data of a study of T cell responses to AZD1222 COVID-19 vaccine. Findings and limits, study-wide: The study found Spike-specific TCR breadth and depth rose after two AZD1222 doses. The donors showed a predominance of white British ancestry and of females, with possible underestimation of clonal diversity. Repertoire sampling occurred only after the peak T cell response.

The CDR3 contains 16 residues. Germline CDR1 LGHNA, CDR2 YNFKEQ. The ends were cut back, 7 bases at V and 0 bases at J, with 18 bases in the middle. Concerning this clone: Its antigen is currently unknown.

This table comes from immunoSEQ multiplex PCR, and its TCRdb copy is limited to in-frame clones, with some not included. This sample has fewer than 120,000 clones, with around nine tenths found just once. The chain has TRBV4-2 and TRBJ1-1; D is perhaps TRBD1 (6 bases). Sample: peripheral blood, taken 28 days after the second AZD1222 dose. The TCR sequence derives from an adult who received the AZD1222 COVID-19 vaccine. CDR3: CASTPRRGVMNTEAFF. For the CDR3, the DNA is TGTGCCAGCACCCCAAGGAGGGGGGTCATGAACACTGAAGCTTTCTTT.